One and the same sample provided the 2 T cell receptor beta chains below, sequenced in a study of shared clonotypes between healthy human individuals. Generated by immunoSEQ multiplex PCR, the TCRdb table keeps only in-frame clones and is missing some. Of fewer than 2.5 million clones in the sample, over 85% were seen once. The sample was naive CD4+ T cells from PBMCs. Subset meaning: CD45RA+ positively selected. All receptors derive from a man between 18 and 29 years old in good health. Some clones in this sample may be carry-over from other donors' samples.

This rearrangement joins TRBV11-2 to TRBJ2-1; D gene unclear. V lost 4 bases and J lost 1, with 11 bases in between. The CDR3 loop spans 15 amino acids. Germline loops: CDR1 SGHAT, CDR2 FQNNGV. Here the CDR3 reads CASSSLVGSYNEQFF. In DNA, the CDR3 is TGTGCCAGCAGCTCACTCGTTGGGTCCTACAATGAGCAGTTCTTC.

This chain uses TRBV5-8 with TRBJ2-7; D is ambiguous. This CDR3 has 16 amino acids. V gave up 1 base and J gave up 1 base, with 15 bases separating them. CDR1 is SGHTS and CDR2 is YDEGEE in the germline V gene. The CDR3 region is CASSLLGRSGSYEQYF. The CDR3 region has the DNA TGTGCCAGCAGCTTGTTAGGCAGGTCAGGATCCTACGAGCAGTACTTC.